This record looks at one T cell receptor (beta chain) sequence and its context. The repertoire was sequenced with immunoSEQ multiplex PCR; TCRdb's copy has only in-frame clones and lacks some. The sample holds around 23,000 clones; 72% are singletons and the top ten take 43%. The sample originates from a study of blood T cell repertoires in COVID-19. On the study more broadly: T cells, B-cell-depleted T cells, or PBMCs provided the cDNA or gDNA that served as material.

The V gene's germline CDR1 is MNHEY and CDR2 SVGEGT. The CDR3 consists of 14 residues. Trimming left V 1 base short and J 8 bases short, with 12 bases between. The origin of this receptor is a woman older than 75 with acute or convalescent COVID-19. Material: peripheral blood. The chain couples TRBV6-2 or TRBV6-3 to TRBJ2-1; D perhaps matches TRBD2 (5 bases). The CDR3 coding sequence is TGTGCCAGCAGTTACTTCGATACTAGTCATGAGCAGTTCTTC. Amino acid sequence: CASSYFDTSHEQFF.